This T cell receptor beta chain was captured by sequencing in a study of response to subunit inactivated influenza vaccine. MiXCR, run by TCRdb on the RT-PCR reads, gives a single entry per CDR3 protein. This sample has about 540,000 distinct CDR3 sequences, with under 30% found just once. CDR3 size: 14 residues. J was trimmed by 7 bases and V by 5 bases; bases with no gene match: 7. Germline V lookup: CDR1 SGHTA, CDR2 FQGTGA. This clonotype was detected a few times. In addition, the sample was reused for a study of T cells expressing NK-cell markers. From that second work: UMIs were included in TCR beta cDNA generated by 5'RACE template switching. A range of about 1.0-7.5% of CD8+ T cells consisted of dominant NKG2C+ clonotypes in about six donors. A few donors likewise had their CD3+CD56-NKG2C+ fraction led by these clonotypes. Clones of NKG2C+ T cells that had expanded were of unclear HCMV specificity.

This receptor was obtained from a man aged 50-60 years who received an inactivated influenza vaccine. V and J are TRBV7-3 and TRBJ2-1; 8 bases are a match to TRBD2. This specimen was CD4+ T cells sorted from PBMCs, taken roughly 12 days after vaccination. CDR3 in amino acids: CASSRAGTSNEQFF. CDR3 nucleotide sequence: TGTGCCAGCAGCCGGGCCGGGACTAGTAATGAGCAGTTCTTC.